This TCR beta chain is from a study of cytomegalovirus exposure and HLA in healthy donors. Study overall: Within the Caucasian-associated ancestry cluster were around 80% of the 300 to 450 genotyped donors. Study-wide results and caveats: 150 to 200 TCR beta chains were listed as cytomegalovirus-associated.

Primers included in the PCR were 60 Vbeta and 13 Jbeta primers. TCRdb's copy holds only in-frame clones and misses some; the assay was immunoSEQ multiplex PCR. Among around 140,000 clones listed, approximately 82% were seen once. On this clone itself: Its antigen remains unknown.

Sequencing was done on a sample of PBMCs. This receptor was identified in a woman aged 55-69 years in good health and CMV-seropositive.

The DNA of the CDR3 is TGTGCCAGCAGAGGGGGCAATGGCTACACCTTC. This translates into CASRGGNGYTF. This rearrangement joins TRBV2 to TRBJ1-2, with 7 bases identical to TRBD1. CDR1 SNHLY and CDR2 FYNNEI come from the germline V gene. CDR3 length: 11 residues. V shed 6 bases and J 6 bases; nucleotides not matched to a gene: 1.